Listed here are 19 T cell receptor beta chains from one sample, sequenced in a study of blood T cell repertoires in COVID-19. This table comes from immunoSEQ multiplex PCR, and its TCRdb copy is limited to in-frame clones, with some not included. Seen here are just over 300,000 clones, approximately 90% observed once, and the top ten hold about 8.9%. The sequencing input was PBMCs or T cells enriched from blood (not recorded which). Receptors originate from a young woman who had recovered from COVID-19.

The J gene is TRBJ2-7, the V gene TRBV27; D gene uncertain. V was clipped by 4 bases and J by 4 bases, with 11 bases between them. This CDR3 is built from 13 residues. Germline V lookup: CDR1 MNHEY, CDR2 SMNVEV (reference sequence). The CDR3 protein is CASSSYRGYEQYF. The CDR3 region has the DNA TGTGCCAGCAGTTCCTACCGCGGATACGAGCAGTACTTC.

The chain has TRBV3-1 (or the pseudogene TRBV3-2) and TRBJ1-1; a weak D match, TRBD1 (6 bases). The CDR3 consists of 14 residues. V dropped 4 bases and J dropped 6 bases, with 15 bases sitting between them. The germline gives CDR1 LGHDT, CDR2 YNNKEL (reference sequence). The CDR3 DNA follows: TGTGCCAGCAGCCCCTACCAGGGGTTAGCTGAAGCTTTCTTT. The encoded protein is CASSPYQGLAEAFF.

The chain has TRBV18 and TRBJ1-5, with D uncertain. Germline V CDR1 and CDR2: KGHSH, LQKENI. This CDR3 region has 14 residues. Trimming removed 3 bases from V and 0 bases from J, with 6 bases in between. This chain's CDR3 is CASSPIYSNQPQHF. The CDR3 coding sequence is TGTGCCAGCTCACCTATTTATAGCAATCAGCCCCAGCATTTT.

The chain combines TRBV11-2 with TRBJ2-3; 8 positions agree with TRBD2. This CDR3 has 16 residues. CDR1 and CDR2 (germline): SGHAT, FQNNGV. V lost 4 bases and J lost 4; bases outside the gene matches: 10. The CDR3 sequence is CASSWRSGGGPDTQYF. The DNA of the CDR3 is TGTGCCAGCAGCTGGAGGAGCGGGGGTGGCCCAGATACGCAGTATTTT.

The chain recombines TRBV4-3 with TRBJ2-1; D remains ambiguous. The CDR3 spans 13 residues. Deletions cut 2 bases from V and 0 bases from J, with 2 bases between. Germline loops: CDR1 LGHNA, CDR2 YSLEER. The CDR3 coding sequence is TGCGCCAGCAGCCAACTCTCCTACAATGAGCAGTTCTTC. This gives the protein CASSQLSYNEQFF.

V gene TRBV5-1 combines with J gene TRBJ1-2; 9 bases match TRBD1. This CDR3 region has 14 residues. Per the germline V gene, CDR1 is SGHRS and CDR2 is YFSETQ. With 4 bases clipped from V and 4 bases from J, the junction kept 5 bases outside the gene matches. The CDR3 DNA is TGCGCCAGCAGCACGGACAGGGGCAGCTATGGCTACACCTTC. Encoded protein: CASSTDRGSYGYTF.

V and J are TRBV28 and TRBJ1-1, with 7 bases fitting TRBD1. V was clipped by 9 bases and J by 2 bases; unmatched bases: 6. The CDR3 consists of 13 residues. Germline CDR1 is MDHEN and CDR2 is SYDVKM. The CDR3 is CASTGTANTEAFF. The DNA of the CDR3 is TGTGCCAGTACCGGGACAGCAAACACTGAAGCTTTCTTT.

The rearrangement links TRBV14 to TRBJ2-1; perhaps TRBD2 as D (5 bases). This CDR3 comprises 16 residues. V dropped 1 base and J dropped 3 bases, with 13 bases sitting between them. Germline CDR1 SGHDN, CDR2 FVKESK. The CDR3 spells CASSQGPADFYNEQFF. The DNA of the CDR3 is TGTGCCAGCAGCCAAGGCCCAGCGGATTTCTACAATGAGCAGTTCTTC.

The V and J genes are TRBV24-1 and TRBJ1-2; D gene uncertain. Trimming shortened V by 9 bases and J by 3 bases, and 16 bases separated the two germline ends. The CDR3 runs 14 residues. Germline CDR1 reads KGHDR; CDR2 reads SFDVKD. Written as DNA, the CDR3 is TGTGCCACCCGCGGGGAGGGTACGGACTATGGCTACACCTTC. It yields the protein CATRGEGTDYGYTF.

This chain uses TRBV4-3 with TRBJ1-2; 9 nucleotides line up with TRBD1. Germline CDR1 is LGHNA and CDR2 is YSLEER. The junction had 13 bases not matched to a gene; V was cut back by 0 bases and J by 8 bases. The CDR3 consists of 17 residues. CDR3 protein: CASSQDTPRDRERGYTF. The CDR3 nucleotides are TGCGCCAGCAGCCAAGATACCCCCCGGGACAGGGAAAGGGGCTACACCTTC.

The chain links TRBV28 to TRBJ2-1; 12 bases match TRBD2. CDR3 size: 19 residues. Germline CDR1 is MDHEN and CDR2 is SYDVKM. V lost 5 bases and J lost 4; bases outside the gene matches: 15. The CDR3 region has the DNA TGTGCCAGCAGTACTACCTCCGGACTAGCGGGACTAAAGTACAATGAGCAGTTCTTC. Residues: CASSTTSGLAGLKYNEQFF. Combining the CDR3 with reference TRBV28 and TRBJ2-1 gives the whole variable domain DVKVTQSSRYLVKRTGEKVFLECVQDMDHENMFWYRQDPGLGLRLIYFSYDVKMKEKGDIPEGYSVSREKKERFSLILESASTNQTSMYLCASSTTSGLAGLKYNEQFFGPGTRLTVL.

The chain combines TRBV19 with TRBJ2-7, with 14 bases matching TRBD2. The trim removed 6 bases at V and 2 bases at J, leaving 3 bases unmatched. The germline gives CDR1 LNHDA, CDR2 SQIVND (reference sequence). This CDR3 contains 15 residues. CDR3 region: CASSTGLAGAYEQYF. The CDR3 DNA follows: TGTGCCAGTAGCACGGGACTAGCGGGGGCCTACGAGCAGTACTTC.

V gene TRBV6-2 or TRBV6-3 combines with J gene TRBJ2-1; D is unresolved. Trimming removed 2 bases from V and 5 bases from J, with 10 bases in between. This CDR3 is 14 amino acids long. The germline gives CDR1 MNHEY, CDR2 SVGEGT. The CDR3 DNA follows: TGTGCCAGCAGTTACGTTCCCCTCGACAATGAGCAGTTCTTC. It yields the protein CASSYVPLDNEQFF.

The chain employs TRBV5-1 and TRBJ2-6; no reliable D call. V lost 4 bases, J lost 0 bases, and 11 bases lay in between. The CDR3 length is 16 residues. In germline, CDR1 is SGHRS, CDR2 YFSETQ. Written as DNA, the CDR3 is TGCGCCAGCAGCCCAACTACTAACTCTGGGGCCAACGTCCTGACTTTC. Protein: CASSPTTNSGANVLTF.

The rearrangement uses TRBV2 and TRBJ1-1, with D perhaps TRBD1 (6 bases). Germline V lookup: CDR1 SNHLY, CDR2 FYNNEI. Trimming took 8 bases from V and 2 from J, leaving 12 bases between them. CDR3 size: 13 residues. CDR3 residues: CASLLQGNTEAFF. CDR3 nucleotide sequence: TGTGCCAGCCTATTACAGGGTAACACTGAAGCTTTCTTT. The full variable domain, rest sourced from reference TRBV2 and TRBJ1-1, is EPEVTQTPSHQVTQMGQEVILRCVPISNHLYFYWYRQILGQKVEFLVSFYNNEISEKSEIFDDQFSVERPDGSNFTLKIRSTKLEDSAMYFCASLLQGNTEAFFGQGTRLTVV.

This chain links TRBV11-2 with TRBJ2-5; TRBD2 aligns across 8 bases. The CDR3 has 17 amino acids. Germline CDR1 reads SGHAT; CDR2 reads FQNNGV. Trimming removed 5 bases from V and 5 bases from J; junction bases left unmatched: 16. The CDR3 sequence is CASSPIRSGRSRETQYF. Written as DNA, the CDR3 is TGTGCCAGCAGCCCTATACGCAGCGGGAGATCTAGGGAGACCCAGTACTTC. The full variable domain, completed using reference TRBV11-2 and TRBJ2-5, is EAGVAQSPRYKIIEKRQSVAFWCNPISGHATLYWYQQILGQGPKLLIQFQNNGVVDDSQLPKDRFSAERLKGVDSTLKIQPAKLEDSAVYLCASSPIRSGRSRETQYFGPGTRLLVL.

The table lists this clone with a count of one. The chain links TRBV7-9 to TRBJ2-1; 10 bases fit TRBD1. Trimming removed 0 bases from V and 4 bases from J; junction bases left unmatched: 12. CDR3 size: 19 residues. Germline-derived CDR1 and CDR2 are SEHNR and FQNEAQ (reference sequence). CDR3 residues: CASSLALPGQGRKYNEQFF. Here the CDR3 DNA reads TGTGCCAGCAGCTTAGCGCTACCGGGACAGGGGAGAAAATACAATGAGCAGTTCTTC.

This chain joins TRBV10-3 and TRBJ2-7; 11 bases line up with TRBD2. Per germline, CDR1 ENHRY and CDR2 SYGVKD. Germline trimming cut 5 bases from V and 3 bases from J; bases unmatched to any gene: 6. The CDR3 length is 15 residues. For the CDR3, the DNA is TGTGCCATCAGTCCTGGACTAGCGGGTTTCTACGAGCAGTACTTC. It translates to CAISPGLAGFYEQYF.

This clone showed up just a few times. This sequence joins TRBV10-3 and TRBJ1-1; possible D gene TRBD1, 6 bases. CDR1 and CDR2 (germline): ENHRY, SYGVKD. The CDR3 extends over 14 amino acids. V lost 6 bases and J 3 bases, leaving 14 bases between the germline ends. CDR3 sequence reads: CAISNREYDTEAFF. The CDR3 region has the DNA TGTGCCATCAGCAACAGGGAATATGACACTGAAGCTTTCTTT.